This TCR beta chain was documented in a study of cytomegalovirus exposure and HLA in healthy donors. TCRdb's table, derived via immunoSEQ multiplex PCR, lists solely in-frame clones and lacks some. The sample includes just over 80,000 clones, roughly 96% of them seen just once. CDR1 and CDR2 from the germline V gene are MGHRA and YSYEKL. V shed 4 bases and J shed 1 base, with 10 bases lying between them. The CDR3 is 14 amino acids. This clonotype was sampled from a woman younger than 35 in good health and CMV-seronegative. The sequenced sample consisted of PBMCs. The chain combines TRBV4-1 with TRBJ2-5; TRBD2 is a possible D gene (5 bases). The CDR3 region is CASSLTRIQETQYF. CDR3 sequence (DNA): TGCGCCAGCAGCCTTACTAGGATCCAAGAGACCCAGTACTTC.